These T cell receptor beta chains were read from a single sample in a study of blood T cell repertoires in COVID-19. Sequencing was performed with immunoSEQ multiplex PCR; in TCRdb, only in-frame clones are kept and a portion is missing. The sample holds 50,000 to 60,000 clones, roughly 85% seen once. The sample consisted of peripheral blood. These receptors came from a human donor in a cohort sampled during active COVID-19. Each CDR3 is given with its conserved first and last residue. D genes are given only for firm matches. The size of a clone is reported for some rows only, either as once, few or many, or as a class for expanded clones.

TRBV24-1	TRBJ2-7	NA	NA	TGTGCCACCAGTGACGGGACAAGTCCCTACGAGCAGTACTTC	CATSDGTSPYEQYF
TRBV25-1	TRBJ2-3	NA	TRBD2	TGTGCCAGCAGTGTGACTAGCGCCAGCACAGATACGCAGTATTTT	CASSVTSASTDTQYF
TRBV3-1/TRBV3-2	TRBJ2-7	NA	TRBD2	TGTGCCAGCAGCCAAGACGGAGGGAGGGCCCAATCCTACGAGCAGTACTTC	CASSQDGGRAQSYEQYF
TRBV27	TRBJ1-2	NA	TRBD1	TGTGCCAGCAGTTCGCTGGACAGGGCAAGCTATGGCTACACCTTC	CASSSLDRASYGYTF
TRBV6-1	TRBJ2-3	NA	NA	TGTGCCAGCAGTGATATCGTCCTCACAGATACGCAGTATTTT	CASSDIVLTDTQYF
TRBV30	TRBJ2-7	NA	NA	TGTGCCTGGAGTGTACGGTTCGAGCAGTACTTC	CAWSVRFEQYF
TRBV19	TRBJ2-7	NA	TRBD2	TGTGCCAGTAGTTCCTCCCGAGGAGCGGGGAACTACGAGCAGTACTTC	CASSSSRGAGNYEQYF
TRBV30	TRBJ2-5	NA	NA	TGTGCCTGGAGTGTACAGGGGTTGGCGGGAAGAGAGACCCAGTACTTC	CAWSVQGLAGRETQYF
TRBV29-1	TRBJ2-7	NA	TRBD2	TGCAGCGTTGATAGCGGGGGGGGCTACGAGCAGTACTTC	CSVDSGGGYEQYF
TRBV5-1	TRBJ1-1	NA	NA	TGCGCCAGCAGCCTAGGGGGGAACACTGAAGCTTTCTTT	CASSLGGNTEAFF
TRBV7-8	TRBJ2-7	NA	NA	TGTGCCAGCAGACTTCGGGACACCTCGGCCTACGAGCAGTACTTC	CASRLRDTSAYEQYF
TRBV30	TRBJ2-2	NA	TRBD1	TGTGCCTGGAGTCAGACAGGGATTACCGGGGAGCTGTTTTTT	CAWSQTGITGELFF
TRBV7-8	TRBJ2-7	NA	NA	TGTGCCAGCAGCCATCGAGGGAGCTCCTACGAGCAGTACTTC	CASSHRGSSYEQYF
TRBV18	TRBJ2-7	NA	TRBD1	TGTGCCAGCTCAAGGGGGACAGGGAGCGGGACCTACGAGCAGTACTTC	CASSRGTGSGTYEQYF
TRBV19	TRBJ2-7	NA	TRBD2	TGTGCCAGTAGTACCAGCGGGACCCTTCCCTGGGAGCAGTACTTC	CASSTSGTLPWEQYF
TRBV5-1	TRBJ2-5	NA	TRBD2	TGCGCCAGCAGCTTGGGCGGGAGGGCAGAGACCCAGTACTTC	CASSLGGRAETQYF
TRBV7-8	TRBJ2-7	NA	TRBD1	TGTGCCAGCAGCTTAGACATACGGGACAGCTCCTACGAGCAGTACTTC	CASSLDIRDSSYEQYF
TRBV28	TRBJ2-7	NA	TRBD1	TGTGCCAGCAGTTTAACCAGGGACAGGGAATTC	CASSLTRDREF
TRBV5-1	TRBJ2-7	NA	TRBD2	TGCGCCAGCAGAGCGACTAGCGGAGTGATAACCTACGAGCAGTACTTC	CASRATSGVITYEQYF
TRBV27	TRBJ2-4	NA	TRBD2	TGTGCCAGCAGGGGGAATAGCGGGAGTGTAGCCAAAAACATTCAGTACTTC	CASRGNSGSVAKNIQYF
TRBV6-5	TRBJ2-6	NA	NA	TGTGCCAGCAGTTACTCACCCAGGTCTGGGGCCAACGTCCTGACTTTC	CASSYSPRSGANVLTF
TRBV6-2/TRBV6-3	TRBJ2-7	NA	TRBD1	TGTGCCAGCAGTTCGGGACAGGGCGGCTACGAGCAGTACTTC	CASSSGQGGYEQYF
TRBV20-1	TRBJ2-7	NA	TRBD2	TGCAGTGCTAGTGGGAGCGGGAGTGAATCCTACGAGCAGTACTTC	CSASGSGSESYEQYF
TRBV4-1	TRBJ1-1	NA	NA	TGCGCCAGCACGGGTTCTACAGGGAGACTGAACACTGAAGCTTTCTTT	CASTGSTGRLNTEAFF
TRBV20-1	TRBJ1-2	NA	NA	TGCAGTGCTAGTTGGGGGGATGGCTACACCTTC	CSASWGDGYTF
TRBV19	TRBJ2-7	NA	TRBD1	TGTGCCAGTAGTATAAGGGCCGGGACAGCCTACGAGCAGTACTTC	CASSIRAGTAYEQYF
TRBV23-1	TRBJ1-2	NA	TRBD1	TGCGCCAGCAGGACAGGGGACTATGGCTACACCTTC	CASRTGDYGYTF
TRBV29-1	TRBJ2-7	NA	TRBD1	TGCAGCGTAGCGGACAGGACGAGCTCCTACGAGCAGTACTTC	CSVADRTSSYEQYF
TRBV7-3	TRBJ2-1	NA	NA	TGTGCCAGCAGCTCCCCAGACCGCGGTACTATGGATGAGCAGTTCTTC	CASSSPDRGTMDEQFF
TRBV7-9	TRBJ1-2	NA	NA	TGTGCCAGCAGCTTCCCCGGGAATCGGAACTATGGCTACACCTTC	CASSFPGNRNYGYTF
TRBV5-1	TRBJ2-7	NA	TRBD1	TGCGCCAGCAGCTTCCAGGGGGCCGATTACGAGCAGTACTTC	CASSFQGADYEQYF
TRBV7-3	TRBJ2-1	once	TRBD2	TGTGCCAGCAGCTTATCCCCGATGGTAGCGGGAGGTGGTGAGCAGTTCTTC	CASSLSPMVAGGGEQFF
TRBV6-1	TRBJ2-3	NA	NA	TGTGCCAGCAGTGGTGGGGACGCAGGGGACCCCGCAGCAGATACGCAGTATTTT	CASSGGDAGDPAADTQYF
TRBV5-1	TRBJ1-4	NA	NA	TGCGCCAGCAGCTTGGAAAGATCAGGGGAGGGGGAAAAACTGTTTTTT	CASSLERSGEGEKLFF
TRBV27	TRBJ1-5	NA	TRBD1	TGTGCCAGCAGATCGGGACAGATTAGCAATCAGCCCCAGCATTTT	CASRSGQISNQPQHF
TRBV7-8	TRBJ2-1	NA	NA	TGTGCCAGCAGCTTAGGCTTTCGGAGAGGGCCTTACAATGAGCAGTTCTTC	CASSLGFRRGPYNEQFF
TRBV6-6	TRBJ2-3	NA	NA	TGTGCCAGCAGTTACATAGGGGACACAGATACGCAGTATTTT	CASSYIGDTDTQYF
TRBV25-1	TRBJ1-3	NA	NA	TGTGCCAGCAGTGATAATGTAGGACAAGACTCTGGAAACACCATATATTTT	CASSDNVGQDSGNTIYF
TRBV30	TRBJ2-7	NA	NA	TGTGCCTGGAGTGTAGGTAGCTATTCCTACGAGCAGTACTTC	CAWSVGSYSYEQYF